By sample share, the clone carrying this TCR delta chain is medium-sized. This record belongs to a study of gamma-delta T cells after stem cell transplantation. TCRdb re-called the RT-PCR reads using CATT. The profile shows about 2,800 delta-chain clones, 2.5% to 3% of them singletons. In germline, CDR1 is GEAIGNYY, CDR2 EKD. J was trimmed by 0 bases and V by 2 bases; bases with no gene match: 15. The CDR3 extends over 20 amino acids. Sequenced: gamma-delta T cells. The chain recombines TRDV2 with TRDJ1; 12 nucleotides line up with TRDD3. The TCR originated in a human donor. It is not recorded whose cells these are; they may come from a transplant donor. This CDR3 reads CACDKIDTRWGIRNTDKLIF. Here the CDR3 DNA reads TGTGCCTGTGACAAAATCGACACCCGCTGGGGGATACGAAACACCGATAAACTCATCTTT.